This T cell receptor (beta chain) was sequenced for a study of graft-versus-host responses after intestinal transplantation. Study in general: Recipients uniformly received anti-thymocyte globulin induction, followed by tacrolimus and steroids for 3 to 4 years.

Sequencing was performed with immunoSEQ multiplex PCR; in TCRdb, only in-frame clones are kept and a portion is missing. The data contain about 57,000 clones, roughly 90% of them singletons. For this clone: Its cognate antigen is unknown.

The V gene lost 0 bases and the J gene lost 2 bases, with 9 bases spanning the gap. The CDR3 is 15 residues long. CDR1 and CDR2 from the germline V gene are LNHNV and YYDKDF (reference sequence). Broader study findings: Peak levels of circulating GvH clones tracked with early post-transplant HvG declines. The marrow of recipients harbored GvH clones, and ileum or blood showed some of them first.

Sequenced here: PBMCs, sampled 26 days after transplant. The TCR comes from a human patient who received an intestinal transplant, so some T cells may come from the graft donor. This rearrangement joins TRBV15 to TRBJ2-3, with D unresolved. CDR3 residues: CATSRDWRDTDTQYF. CDR3 nucleotides: TGTGCCACCAGCAGAGATTGGAGAGACACAGATACGCAGTATTTT.